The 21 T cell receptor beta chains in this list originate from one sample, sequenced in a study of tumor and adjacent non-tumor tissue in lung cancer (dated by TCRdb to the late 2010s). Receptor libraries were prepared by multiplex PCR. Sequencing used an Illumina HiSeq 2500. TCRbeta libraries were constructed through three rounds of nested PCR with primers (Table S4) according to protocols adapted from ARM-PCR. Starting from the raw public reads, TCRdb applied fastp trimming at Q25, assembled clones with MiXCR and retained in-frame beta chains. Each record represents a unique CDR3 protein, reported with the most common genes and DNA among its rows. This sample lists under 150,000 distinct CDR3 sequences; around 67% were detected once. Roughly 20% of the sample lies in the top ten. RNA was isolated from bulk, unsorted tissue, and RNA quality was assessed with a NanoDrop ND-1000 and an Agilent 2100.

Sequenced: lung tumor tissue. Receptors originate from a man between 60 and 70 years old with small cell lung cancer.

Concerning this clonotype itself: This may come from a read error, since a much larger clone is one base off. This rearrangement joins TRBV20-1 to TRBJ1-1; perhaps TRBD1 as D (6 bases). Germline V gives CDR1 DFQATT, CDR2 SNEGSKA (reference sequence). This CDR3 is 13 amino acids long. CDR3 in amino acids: CSARGDMNTEASF. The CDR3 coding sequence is TGCAGTGCTAGAGGGGACATGAACACTGAAGCTTCCTTT.

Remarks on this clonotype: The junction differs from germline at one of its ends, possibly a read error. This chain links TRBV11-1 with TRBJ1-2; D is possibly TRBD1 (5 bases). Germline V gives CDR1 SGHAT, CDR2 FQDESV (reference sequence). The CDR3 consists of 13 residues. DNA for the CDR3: TGTGCCACCAGCTTGGATGGGGCATATGTCTACACCTTC. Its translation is CATSLDGAYVYTF.

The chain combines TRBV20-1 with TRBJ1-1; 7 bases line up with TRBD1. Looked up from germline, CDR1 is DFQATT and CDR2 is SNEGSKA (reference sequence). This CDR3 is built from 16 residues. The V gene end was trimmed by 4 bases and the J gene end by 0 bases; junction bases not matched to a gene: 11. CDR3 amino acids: CSAKSGTVSLNTEAFF. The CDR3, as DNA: TGCAGTGCTAAAAGCGGGACAGTGAGTCTGAACACTGAAGCTTTCTTT.

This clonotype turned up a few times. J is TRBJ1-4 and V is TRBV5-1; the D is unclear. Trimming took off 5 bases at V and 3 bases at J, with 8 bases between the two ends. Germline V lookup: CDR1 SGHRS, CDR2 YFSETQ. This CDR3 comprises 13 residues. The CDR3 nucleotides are TGCGCCAGCAGAACTGGGCCTAATGAAAAACTGTTTTTT. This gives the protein CASRTGPNEKLFF.

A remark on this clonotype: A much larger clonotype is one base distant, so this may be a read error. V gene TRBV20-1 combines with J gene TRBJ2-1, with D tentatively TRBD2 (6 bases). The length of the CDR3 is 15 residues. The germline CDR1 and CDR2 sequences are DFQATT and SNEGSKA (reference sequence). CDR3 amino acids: CTARVRTTPYNEQFF. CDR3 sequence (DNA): TGCACTGCTAGAGTACGGACTACCCCCTACAATGAGCAGTTCTTC.

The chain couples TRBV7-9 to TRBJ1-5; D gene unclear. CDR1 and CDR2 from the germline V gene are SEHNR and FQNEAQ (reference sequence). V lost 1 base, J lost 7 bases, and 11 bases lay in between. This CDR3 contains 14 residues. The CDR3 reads CASSLGGNGQPQHF. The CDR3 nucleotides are TGTGCCAGCAGCTTAGGGGGAAACGGACAGCCCCAGCATTTT.

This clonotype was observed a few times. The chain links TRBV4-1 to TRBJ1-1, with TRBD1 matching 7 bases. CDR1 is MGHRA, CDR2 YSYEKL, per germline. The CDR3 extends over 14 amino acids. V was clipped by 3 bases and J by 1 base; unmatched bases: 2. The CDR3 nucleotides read TGCGCCAGCAGCCAGACAGGGAGGAACACTGAAGCTTTCTTT. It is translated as CASSQTGRNTEAFF.

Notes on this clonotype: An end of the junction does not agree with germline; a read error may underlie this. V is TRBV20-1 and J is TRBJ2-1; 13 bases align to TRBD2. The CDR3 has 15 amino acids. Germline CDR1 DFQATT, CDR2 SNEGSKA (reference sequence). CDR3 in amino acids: CGAPSTSGRAVEQFF. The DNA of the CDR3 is TGCGGTGCTCCTTCTACTAGCGGGAGGGCCGTGGAGCAGTTCTTC.

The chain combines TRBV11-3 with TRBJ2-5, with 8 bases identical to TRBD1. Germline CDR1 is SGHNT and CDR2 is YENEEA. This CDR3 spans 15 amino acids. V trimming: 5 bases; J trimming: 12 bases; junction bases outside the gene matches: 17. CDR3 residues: CASSAYRGSQETKYF. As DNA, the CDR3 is TGTGCCAGCAGCGCTTACAGGGGGTCCCAAGAGACAAAGTACTTC.

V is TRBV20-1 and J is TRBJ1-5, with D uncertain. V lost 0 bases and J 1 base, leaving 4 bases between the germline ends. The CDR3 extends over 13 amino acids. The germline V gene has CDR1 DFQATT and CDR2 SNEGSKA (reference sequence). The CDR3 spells CSARDRSNQPQHF. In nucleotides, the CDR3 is TGCAGTGCTAGAGACAGGAGCAATCAGCCCCAGCATTTT.

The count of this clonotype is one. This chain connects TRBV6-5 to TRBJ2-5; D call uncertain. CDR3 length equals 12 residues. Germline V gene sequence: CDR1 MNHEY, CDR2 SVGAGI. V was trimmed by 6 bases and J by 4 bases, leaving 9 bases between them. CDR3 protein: CASRNSGETQYF. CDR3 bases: TGTGCCAGCAGGAACAGTGGAGAGACCCAGTACTTC.

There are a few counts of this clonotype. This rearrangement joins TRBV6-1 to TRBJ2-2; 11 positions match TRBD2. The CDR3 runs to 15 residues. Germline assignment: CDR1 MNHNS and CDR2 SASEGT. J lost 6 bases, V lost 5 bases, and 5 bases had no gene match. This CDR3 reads CASSIAGGRAGELFF. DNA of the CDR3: TGTGCCAGCAGTATAGCGGGAGGGCGGGCCGGGGAGCTGTTTTTT.

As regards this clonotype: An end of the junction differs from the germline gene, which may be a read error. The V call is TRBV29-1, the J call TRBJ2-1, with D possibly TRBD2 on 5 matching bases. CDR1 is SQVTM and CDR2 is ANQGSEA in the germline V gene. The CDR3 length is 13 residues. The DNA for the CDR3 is TGTAGCGACAAGACATGTACCTACAATGAGCAGTTCTTC. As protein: CSDKTCTYNEQFF.

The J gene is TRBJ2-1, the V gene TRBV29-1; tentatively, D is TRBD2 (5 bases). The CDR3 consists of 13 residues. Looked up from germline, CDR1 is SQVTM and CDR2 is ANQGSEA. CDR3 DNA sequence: TGCAGTACCCCCGAGACTAACAACAATGAGCAGTTCTTC. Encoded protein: CSTPETNNNEQFF.

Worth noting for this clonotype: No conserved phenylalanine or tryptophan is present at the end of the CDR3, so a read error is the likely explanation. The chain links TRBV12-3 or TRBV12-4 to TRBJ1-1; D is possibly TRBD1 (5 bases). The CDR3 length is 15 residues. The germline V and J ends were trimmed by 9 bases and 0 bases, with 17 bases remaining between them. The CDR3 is CARSPGGNMNTEAFY. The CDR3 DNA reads TGTGCCAGGAGCCCCGGGGGGAATATGAACACTGAAGCTTTCTAT.

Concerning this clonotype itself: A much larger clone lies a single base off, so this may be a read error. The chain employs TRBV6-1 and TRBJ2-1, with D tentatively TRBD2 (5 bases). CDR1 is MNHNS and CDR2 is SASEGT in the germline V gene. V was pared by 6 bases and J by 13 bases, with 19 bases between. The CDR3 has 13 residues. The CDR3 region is CASRRVSIQRQFF. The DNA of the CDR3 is TGTGCCAGCAGGAGGGTTTCGATCCAAAGACAGTTCTTC.

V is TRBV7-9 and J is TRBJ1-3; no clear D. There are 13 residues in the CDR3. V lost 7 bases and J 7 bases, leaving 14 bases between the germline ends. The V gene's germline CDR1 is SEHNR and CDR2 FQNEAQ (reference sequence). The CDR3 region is CASTTGPRNTIYF. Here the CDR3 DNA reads TGTGCCAGCACAACCGGGCCCCGGAACACCATATATTTT.

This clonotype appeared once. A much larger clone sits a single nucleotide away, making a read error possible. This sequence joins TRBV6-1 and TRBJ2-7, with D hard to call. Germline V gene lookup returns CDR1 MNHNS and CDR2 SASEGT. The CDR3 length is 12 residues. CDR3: CASRPSTYEQHF. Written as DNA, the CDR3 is TGTGCCAGCAGACCTAGTACCTACGAGCAGCACTTC.

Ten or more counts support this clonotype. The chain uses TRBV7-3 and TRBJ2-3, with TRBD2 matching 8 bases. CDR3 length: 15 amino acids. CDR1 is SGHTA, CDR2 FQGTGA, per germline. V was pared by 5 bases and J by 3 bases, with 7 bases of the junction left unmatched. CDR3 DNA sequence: TGTGCCAGCAGCCCGGACTCGGGGGGGACAGATACGCAGTATTTT. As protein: CASSPDSGGTDTQYF.

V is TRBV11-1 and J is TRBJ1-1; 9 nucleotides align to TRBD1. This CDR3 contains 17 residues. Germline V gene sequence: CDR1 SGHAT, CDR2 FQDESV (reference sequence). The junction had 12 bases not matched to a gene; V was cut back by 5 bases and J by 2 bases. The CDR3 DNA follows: TGTGCCAGCAGCCTCGACCCGGGACAGGGAATAAACACTGAAGCTTTCTTT. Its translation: CASSLDPGQGINTEAFF. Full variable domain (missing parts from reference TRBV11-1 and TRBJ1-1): EAEVAQSPRYKITEKSQAVAFWCDPISGHATLYWYRQILGQGPELLVQFQDESVVDDSQLPKDRFSAERLKGVDSTLKIQPAELGDSAMYLCASSLDPGQGINTEAFFGQGTRLTVV.

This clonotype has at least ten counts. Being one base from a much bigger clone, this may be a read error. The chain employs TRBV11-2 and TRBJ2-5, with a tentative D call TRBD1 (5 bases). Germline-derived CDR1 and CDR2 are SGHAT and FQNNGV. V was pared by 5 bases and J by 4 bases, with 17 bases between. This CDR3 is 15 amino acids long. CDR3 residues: CASSLLNRLGETQYF. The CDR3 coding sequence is TGTGCCAGCAGCCTCCTTAACAGGTTGGGAGAGACCCAGTACTTC.